A single sample is the source of the 20 T cell receptor beta chains below, sequenced in a study of blood T cell repertoires in COVID-19. Using immunoSEQ multiplex PCR, the repertoire was profiled, and TCRdb retains in-frame clones only, with some absent. The sample carries roughly 300,000 clones, roughly 85% recorded once. The sequencing sample was made of PBMCs or T cells enriched from blood (not recorded which). The receptors here all came from a woman aged 25 to 45 who had recovered from COVID-19.

The chain uses TRBV18 and TRBJ1-6, with TRBD1 identical over 7 bases. Losses at the gene ends were 6 bases for V and 7 bases for J; bases not matched to a gene: 6. Germline loops: CDR1 KGHSH, CDR2 LQKENI. The CDR3 extends over 14 amino acids. CDR3 DNA: TGTGCCAGCTCGACAGGGCTAGAAAATTCACCCCTCCACTTT. Residues: CASSTGLENSPLHF.

The rearrangement uses TRBV2 and TRBJ1-1; D not certain. Trimming took off 7 bases at V and 0 bases at J, with 12 bases between the two ends. CDR1 and CDR2 (germline): SNHLY, FYNNEI. There are 14 residues in the CDR3. CDR3 loop: CASNGISMNTEAFF. CDR3 in DNA: TGTGCCAGCAACGGGATATCCATGAACACTGAAGCTTTCTTT. The full variable domain, its missing parts supplied by reference TRBV2 and TRBJ1-1, is EPEVTQTPSHQVTQMGQEVILRCVPISNHLYFYWYRQILGQKVEFLVSFYNNEISEKSEIFDDQFSVERPDGSNFTLKIRSTKLEDSAMYFCASNGISMNTEAFFGQGTRLTVV.

The chain has TRBV19 and TRBJ1-2, with D possibly being TRBD1 (5 bases). V was pared by 6 bases and J by 4 bases, with 15 bases between. Germline V gene lookup returns CDR1 LNHDA and CDR2 SQIVND (reference sequence). The length of the CDR3 is 14 residues. The DNA for the CDR3 is TGTGCCAGTAGGGTCCAGGGCCGTGGCTATGGCTACACCTTC. This encodes CASRVQGRGYGYTF.

The chain links TRBV25-1 to TRBJ1-2, with TRBD1 as a possible D gene (5 bases). Germline CDR1 is MGHDK and CDR2 is SYGVNS. V was shortened by 2 bases and J by 5 bases, with 15 bases between the two germline ends. CDR3 size: 15 residues. The CDR3 nucleotides read TGTGCCAGCAGTGAAAGCTCAGGGTTTCGGTATGGCTACACCTTC. Its translation: CASSESSGFRYGYTF.

This chain joins TRBV1 and TRBJ1-4; TRBD1, as called in the table, went unchecked against the DNA. TRBV1 has pseudogene status. The CDR3 spans 13 residues. The CDR3 DNA follows: TGCACCAGCAGAGACAGGGGGCGTGAAAAACTGTTTTTT. Translation: CTSRDRGREKLFF.

The chain carries TRBV19 and TRBJ2-7; tentative D call: TRBD2 (5 bases). Germline V lookup: CDR1 LNHDA, CDR2 SQIVND (reference sequence). V gave up 7 bases and J gave up 6 bases, with 19 bases separating them. CDR3 length: 14 residues. The CDR3 loop reads CASTPGWGTAEQYF. CDR3 DNA: TGTGCCAGTACCCCGGGGTGGGGAACGGCCGAGCAGTACTTC.

A single count supports this clone. DNA for the CDR3: TGTGCCAGTAGTATAGTCTATGGACAGAAGACTGAAGCTTTCTTT. Translated: CASSIVYGQKTEAFF. This rearrangement joins TRBV19 to TRBJ1-1, with D possibly TRBD1 on 6 matching bases. The V and J ends lost 1 base and 5 bases respectively, with 14 bases between them. The germline V gene has CDR1 LNHDA and CDR2 SQIVND (reference sequence). This CDR3 region has 15 residues.

Regarding this clone: The same CDR3 arises from other DNA sequences in this sample as well. V is TRBV30 and J is TRBJ1-5; D is undetermined. The germline V and J ends were trimmed by 0 bases and 5 bases, with 8 bases remaining between them. The CDR3 sequence is 13 residues long. Germline lookup yields CDR1 GTSNPN and CDR2 SVGIG (reference sequence). The CDR3 sequence is CAWSVGTDQPQHF. CDR3 DNA: TGTGCCTGGAGTGTGGGCACTGATCAGCCCCAGCATTTT.

The chain joins TRBV10-1 to TRBJ1-3; 7 bases fit TRBD1. With 5 bases clipped from V and 1 base from J, the junction kept 2 bases outside the gene matches. CDR3 length: 14 residues. Germline CDR1 WNHNN, CDR2 SYGVQD (reference sequence). CDR3 loop: CASSTGVSGNTIYF. The CDR3 nucleotides are TGCGCCAGCAGTACAGGGGTATCTGGAAACACCATATATTTT.

The count of this clone is one. This chain uses TRBV11-2 with TRBJ1-1; D uncertain. The CDR3 spans 15 residues. Germline V gene lookup returns CDR1 SGHAT and CDR2 FQNNGV. V dropped 1 base and J dropped 4 bases, with 13 bases sitting between them. The chain's CDR3 is CASSLGPGLGTEAFF. The DNA for the CDR3 is TGTGCCAGCAGCTTAGGCCCGGGTTTGGGCACTGAAGCTTTCTTT.

The chain is built from TRBV3-1 (or the pseudogene TRBV3-2) and TRBJ2-7; TRBD1 aligns across 8 bases. Germline V gene sequence: CDR1 LGHDT, CDR2 YNNKEL (reference sequence). The CDR3 has 15 amino acids. The V gene end was trimmed by 4 bases and the J gene end by 3 bases; junction bases not matched to a gene: 8. DNA for the CDR3: TGTGCCAGCAGCCTTAAACAGGGGGTTAGCTACGAGCAGTACTTC. The encoded protein is CASSLKQGVSYEQYF.

This rearrangement joins TRBV19 to TRBJ1-4; perhaps TRBD1 as D (5 bases). This CDR3 comprises 15 residues. Trimming took 6 bases from V and 0 from J, leaving 11 bases between them. Germline CDR1 is LNHDA and CDR2 is SQIVND (reference sequence). This CDR3 reads CASSLRQTTNEKLFF. The DNA for the CDR3 is TGTGCCAGTAGCCTAAGACAGACAACTAATGAAAAACTGTTTTTT.

This chain joins TRBV6-1 and TRBJ1-2; D is unresolved. CDR1 and CDR2 from the germline V gene are MNHNS and SASEGT. V was pared by 3 bases and J by 4 bases, with 3 bases between. There are 11 residues in the CDR3. CDR3 in amino acids: CASSDSYGYTF. CDR3 DNA: TGTGCCAGCAGTGACAGCTATGGCTACACCTTC.

V gene TRBV4-1 combines with J gene TRBJ1-3, with 7 positions matching TRBD1. Germline V gene data show CDR1 as MGHRA and CDR2 as YSYEKL. The J segment lost 0 bases and the V segment lost 5 bases, leaving 10 bases of the junction unmatched. This CDR3 contains 17 residues. The CDR3 sequence: CASSRPGQDISGNTIYF. In DNA form, the CDR3 reads TGCGCCAGCAGCAGACCCGGACAGGACATCTCTGGAAACACCATATATTTT.

The chain is built from TRBV6-5 and TRBJ1-2; D may be TRBD1 (5 bases). The CDR3 totals 12 residues. CDR1 and CDR2 (germline): MNHEY, SVGAGI. V lost 6 bases, J lost 8 bases, and 13 bases lay in between. CDR3 coding DNA: TGTGCCAGCAGCACCAACAGGCGGGGCTACACCTTC. Translated: CASSTNRRGYTF.

J is TRBJ2-1 and V is TRBV7-8, with D tentatively TRBD1 (6 bases). The CDR3 has 12 amino acids. Germline V CDR1 and CDR2: SGHVS, FQNEAQ. V shed 5 bases and J shed 10 bases, with 12 bases lying between them. The CDR3 is CASSRAGTEQFF. For the CDR3, the DNA is TGTGCCAGCAGCAGAGCCGGGACAGAGCAGTTCTTC.

V and J are TRBV9 and TRBJ2-2; 13 bases map to TRBD2. CDR3 length equals 17 residues. Per germline, CDR1 SGDLS and CDR2 YYNGEE. Germline trimming cut 1 base from V and 4 bases from J; bases unmatched to any gene: 4. CDR3 sequence: CASSVMGLAGPTGELFF. The CDR3 coding sequence is TGTGCCAGCAGCGTAATGGGACTAGCGGGGCCCACCGGGGAGCTGTTTTTT.

V gene TRBV28 combines with J gene TRBJ1-5; 10 bases are shared with TRBD1. Trimming removed 4 bases from V and 5 bases from J; junction bases left unmatched: 5. Germline V CDR1 and CDR2: MDHEN, SYDVKM. The CDR3 has 15 residues. CDR3 nucleotide sequence: TGTGCCAGCAGTTGGGGACAGGGGCGGCATCAGCCCCAGCATTTT. Encoded protein: CASSWGQGRHQPQHF.

The rearrangement uses TRBV29-1 and TRBJ1-1; tentatively, D is TRBD1 (5 bases). Trimming cost V 5 bases and J 4 bases, with 17 bases left between them. Per the germline V gene, CDR1 is SQVTM and CDR2 is ANQGSEA. The length of the CDR3 is 14 residues. CDR3 protein: CSVPGRGRGTEAFF. CDR3 sequence (DNA): TGCAGCGTTCCCGGACGGGGGAGGGGCACTGAAGCTTTCTTT.

The chain recombines TRBV6-5 with TRBJ1-2; no firm D call. Looked up from germline, CDR1 is MNHEY and CDR2 is SVGAGI. This CDR3 region has 13 residues. V dropped 6 bases and J dropped 5 bases, with 13 bases sitting between them. CDR3 sequence reads: CASRRPSSYGYTF. In nucleotides, the CDR3 is TGTGCCAGCAGACGACCCTCTAGTTATGGCTACACCTTC.